The present T cell receptor (beta chain) was sequenced within a study of blood T cell repertoires in COVID-19. Sequencing used immunoSEQ multiplex PCR; TCRdb keeps in-frame clones, though not all of them. The sample shows some 200,000 clones, over 60% of them seen only once. V lost 4 bases to trimming and J lost 0 bases; unmatched junction nucleotides: 6. Per the germline V gene, CDR1 is SGDLS and CDR2 is YYNGEE. CDR3 length equals 16 residues. The rearrangement joins TRBV9 to TRBJ2-2; TRBD2 matches 7 bases. The sample was peripheral blood. The sequence was obtained from an older woman with acute or convalescent COVID-19. DNA for the CDR3: TGTGCCAGCAGCATCAGGGAGGGTGCGAACACCGGGGAGCTGTTTTTT. This encodes CASSIREGANTGELFF.